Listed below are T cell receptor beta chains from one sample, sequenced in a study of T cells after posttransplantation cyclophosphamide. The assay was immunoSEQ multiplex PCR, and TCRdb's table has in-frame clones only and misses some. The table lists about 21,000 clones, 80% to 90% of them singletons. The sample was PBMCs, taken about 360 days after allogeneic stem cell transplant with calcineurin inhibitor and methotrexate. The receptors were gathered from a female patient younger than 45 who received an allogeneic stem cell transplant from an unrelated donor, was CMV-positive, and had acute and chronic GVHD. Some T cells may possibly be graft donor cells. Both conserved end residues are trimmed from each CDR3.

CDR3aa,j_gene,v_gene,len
ASSARQPTDTQY,TRBJ2-3,TRBV5-1,12
ASSMGGSGYNEQF,TRBJ2-1,TRBV19,13
ASSQAGANLQNSPLH,TRBJ1-6,TRBV4-2,15
ASSRTSGTYEQY,TRBJ2-7,TRBV7-6,12
ASSLGGFTEAF,TRBJ1-1,TRBV5-1,11
SVYPVTGVMNTEAF,TRBJ1-1,TRBV29-1,14
ASSSAGEAGYT,TRBJ1-2,TRBV11-2,11
AIRGQARNTEAF,TRBJ1-1,TRBV10-3,12
ASSQNGYT,TRBJ1-2,TRBV6-5,8
ASSVKMRLTGANVLT,TRBJ2-6,TRBV6-1,15
ASSRVGVLTQY,TRBJ2-3,TRBV7-3,11
ASTRGIQETQY,TRBJ2-5,TRBV5-1,11
ATSIKQGRGNTIY,TRBJ1-3,TRBV15,13
ASTPWTGGEQF,TRBJ2-1,TRBV21-1,11
ASSFESSLAKNIQY,TRBJ2-4,TRBV5-5,14
ASSRTSGSDTQY,TRBJ2-3,TRBV14,12
ASSRGQGGYEQY,NA,TRBV7-9,12
ASSDRGQNYGYT,TRBJ1-2,TRBV6-1,12
AWNAGSGANVLT,TRBJ2-6,TRBV30,12
AIRRLAGGYEQY,TRBJ2-7,TRBV10-3,12
SASSGTTQY,TRBJ2-3,TRBV20-1,9
ASTEGHNNQPQH,TRBJ1-5,TRBV9,12
AISEPGRGAANEQF,TRBJ2-1,TRBV10-3,14
ASNDGQPGETQY,TRBJ2-5,TRBV19,12
ASSQEDRANTEAF,TRBJ1-1,TRBV4-3,13
ASSSLAGGYTGELF,TRBJ2-2,TRBV5-4,14
ASSFLGWGGQETQY,TRBJ2-5,TRBV7-8,14
ASSTTGGSEQF,TRBJ2-1,TRBV19,11
ASSSLTGPRAHEQY,NA,TRBV5-6,14
ASPPGGHGYGYT,TRBJ1-2,TRBV27,12
ASRRQDSYEQY,TRBJ2-7,TRBV6-1,11
ASSFRYYSGNLAPGGEQY,TRBJ2-7,TRBV27,18
ASSRSAPTEAF,TRBJ1-1,TRBV19,11
ASRPRTGQHTEAF,TRBJ1-1,TRBV6-1,13
ASSQLQGADYGYT,TRBJ1-2,TRBV5-4,13
ASSIAHSPLTDTQY,TRBJ2-3,TRBV19,14
AYATGTGPQPQH,TRBJ1-5,TRBV30,12
ASSTRDRDSPLH,TRBJ1-6,TRBV4-3,12
ASSSWSAAGSFDTQY,TRBJ2-3,TRBV5-1,15
ASSKSPKLTGTDTQY,TRBJ2-3,TRBV21-1,15
ASSPTRGEAF,TRBJ1-1,TRBV18,10
ASSAQTFPGNTIY,TRBJ1-3,TRBV19,13
AISELSNEQF,TRBJ2-1,TRBV10-3,10
ASSPTLQGGYGYT,TRBJ1-2,TRBV18,13
ASSSEGAGDGYT,TRBJ1-2,TRBV7-3,12
ASSLDLAGGDTQY,TRBJ2-3,TRBV5-4,13
ASSWVALQGGETQY,TRBJ2-5,TRBV5-1,14
ASSWTGGPRAKNIQY,TRBJ2-4,TRBV28,15
ASSLTSGVTESQY,TRBJ2-5,TRBV19,13
ASSIQGQDTGELF,TRBJ2-2,TRBV19,13
AIGAGTDYITSTDTQY,TRBJ2-3,TRBV10-3,16
ASTREETQY,TRBJ2-5,TRBV5-6,9
ASSQVFGSRYNEQF,TRBJ2-1,TRBV4-3,14
ASSMGLAGNEQF,TRBJ2-1,TRBV19,12
ASSISRGLNTEAF,TRBJ1-1,TRBV19,13
ASSLTWREPQH,TRBJ1-5,TRBV6-4,11